This record concerns one T cell receptor (beta chain) sequence. Its antigen is still unknown. Germline V lookup: CDR1 ENHRY, CDR2 SYGVKD. V lost 6 bases, J lost 6 bases, and 5 bases stayed unmatched. CDR3 size: 13 residues. The data stem from a study of response to subunit inactivated influenza vaccine. Study-wide results and caveats: It was suggested by the authors that few new T cells are recruited by each seasonal influenza vaccination.

TCRdb reprocessed the RT-PCR reads with MiXCR, giving one entry per CDR3 protein. The sample includes a few hundred thousand distinct CDR3 sequences, roughly 9.8% seen only once; the top ten take over 9.5%. The rearrangement links TRBV10-3 to TRBJ2-7, with 10 nucleotides matching TRBD2. The sample in question was PBMCs from blood, obtained about 40 days after vaccination. The source is a man aged 50 or older who received an inactivated influenza vaccine. The CDR3: CAISSGRAGEQYF. The CDR3 coding sequence is TGTGCCATCAGCAGCGGGAGGGCCGGCGAGCAGTACTTC.